The 29 T cell receptor beta chains below all came from one sample that was sequenced in a study of blood T cell repertoires in COVID-19. Sequencing used immunoSEQ multiplex PCR; TCRdb keeps in-frame clones, though not all of them. Of 200,000 to 250,000 clones listed, 75% to 85% are singletons. The sample taken for sequencing was peripheral blood. These receptors were collected from a human donor in a cohort sampled during active COVID-19.

The rearrangement uses TRBV12-3 or TRBV12-4 and TRBJ2-1; the match to TRBD2 covers 9 bases. J was trimmed by 15 bases and V by 6 bases; bases with no gene match: 9. This CDR3 has 12 amino acids. As DNA, the CDR3 is TGTGCCAGCAGCCCCCCTTTTAGCGGGAGGTTCTTC. Amino acids: CASSPPFSGRFF.

This clone was seen once. The chain joins TRBV10-2 to TRBJ2-7; maybe TRBD2 (6 bases). CDR1 WSHSY and CDR2 SAAADI come from the germline V gene. The CDR3 covers 11 residues. The germline V and J ends were trimmed by 8 bases and 9 bases, with 14 bases remaining between them. In DNA form, the CDR3 reads TGCGCCAGCCGGTCCGGGGGTGGGCAGTACTTC. Its protein is CASRSGGGQYF.

The chain employs TRBV7-8 and TRBJ1-2; D remains ambiguous. Per the germline V gene, CDR1 is SGHVS and CDR2 is FQNEAQ. V lost 3 bases and J lost 2, with 7 bases in between. This CDR3 comprises 13 residues. The CDR3 DNA reads TGTGCCAGCAGCTTTGCGATAAACTATGGCTACACCTTC. It is translated as CASSFAINYGYTF.

This sequence joins TRBV18 and TRBJ1-1; weak D call: TRBD1 (6 bases). This CDR3 is 15 amino acids long. The germline V gene has CDR1 KGHSH and CDR2 LQKENI. The germline V and J ends were trimmed by 1 base and 2 bases, with 11 bases remaining between them. The CDR3 spells CASSPRDTPNTEAFF. The CDR3 region has the DNA TGTGCCAGCTCACCACGGGACACCCCTAACACTGAAGCTTTCTTT.

The V and J genes are TRBV2 and TRBJ2-3; D is possibly TRBD2 (6 bases). The CDR3 has 14 amino acids. Trimming took 4 bases from V and 4 from J, leaving 12 bases between them. CDR1 is SNHLY, CDR2 FYNNEI, per germline. CDR3 in amino acids: CASSGRLDPDTQYF. The CDR3 DNA follows: TGTGCCAGCAGTGGGCGACTAGATCCAGATACGCAGTATTTT. Together with reference TRBV2 and TRBJ2-3, the CDR3 gives the full variable domain: EPEVTQTPSHQVTQMGQEVILRCVPISNHLYFYWYRQILGQKVEFLVSFYNNEISEKSEIFDDQFSVERPDGSNFTLKIRSTKLEDSAMYFCASSGRLDPDTQYFGPGTRLTVL.

The CDR3 spells CASSATVTGELFF. The CDR3 nucleotides are TGTGCCAGCAGCGCGACAGTCACCGGGGAGCTGTTTTTT. The chain has TRBV2 and TRBJ2-2; D is perhaps TRBD1 (5 bases). V was cut by 6 bases and J by 4 bases, with 9 bases left in between. This CDR3 has 13 residues. Germline V CDR1 and CDR2: SNHLY, FYNNEI.

The sample holds a few counts of this clone. Relative to the germline gene, one junction end is altered; a read error may explain this. The genes are TRBV5-6 and TRBJ1-1; D uncertain. The CDR3 has 13 amino acids. CDR1 and CDR2 (germline): SGHDT, YYEEEE. The CDR3 DNA sequence: TGTGCCAGCAGCTTGCCCGGGAACGCTGAAGCTTTCTTT. Residues: CASSLPGNAEAFF.

The chain links TRBV10-3 to TRBJ1-1, with D unresolved. With 4 bases removed from V and 0 bases from J, the gap between germline ends came to 12 bases. In germline, CDR1 is ENHRY, CDR2 SYGVKD. CDR3 length: 15 amino acids. This CDR3 is CAISASPTLNTEAFF. DNA of the CDR3: TGTGCCATCAGTGCCTCGCCGACATTGAACACTGAAGCTTTCTTT.

This sequence joins TRBV2 and TRBJ2-2; TRBD2 is a possible D gene (5 bases). In germline, CDR1 is SNHLY, CDR2 FYNNEI. The CDR3 has 13 amino acids. The ends were cut back, 6 bases at V and 7 bases at J, with 12 bases in the middle. The CDR3 nucleotides are TGTGCCAGCAGAACTAGTTTGGTCGGGGAGCTGTTTTTT. This encodes CASRTSLVGELFF.

This sequence joins TRBV5-8 and TRBJ1-5; D unresolved. Per germline, CDR1 SGHTS and CDR2 YDEGEE. The CDR3 loop spans 15 amino acids. V shed 0 bases and J shed 2 bases, with 9 bases lying between them. The chain's CDR3 is CASSLGGLGNQPQHF. In nucleotides, the CDR3 is TGTGCCAGCAGCTTGGGAGGGTTGGGCAATCAGCCCCAGCATTTT.

The chain combines TRBV6-5 with TRBJ1-1; D unresolved. Looked up from germline, CDR1 is MNHEY and CDR2 is SVGAGI. Deletions cut 2 bases from V and 5 bases from J, with 12 bases between. CDR3 size: 14 residues. CDR3 in amino acids: CASSYLHEGTEAFF. As DNA, the CDR3 is TGTGCCAGCAGTTACCTTCATGAGGGAACTGAAGCTTTCTTT.

The chain combines TRBV27 with TRBJ2-5, with TRBD1 matching over 7 bases. CDR3 length: 13 residues. J was trimmed by 2 bases and V by 8 bases; bases with no gene match: 5. Germline-derived CDR1 and CDR2 are MNHEY and SMNVEV (reference sequence). CDR3 sequence (DNA): TGTGCCAGCCAACAGGGGCTACAAGAGACCCAGTACTTC. Its protein product is CASQQGLQETQYF.

The chain has TRBV19 and TRBJ1-6, with D uncertain. The germline V and J ends were trimmed by 6 bases and 6 bases, with 9 bases remaining between them. This CDR3 is 13 amino acids long. Germline values: CDR1 LNHDA, CDR2 SQIVND (reference sequence). This CDR3 reads CASRITVNSPLHF. CDR3 sequence (DNA): TGTGCCAGTAGGATCACGGTTAATTCACCCCTCCACTTT. Drawing the rest from reference TRBV19 and TRBJ1-6, the complete variable domain is DGGITQSPKYLFRKEGQNVTLSCEQNLNHDAMYWYRQDPGQGLRLIYYSQIVNDFQKGDIAEGYSVSREKKESFPLTVTSAQKNPTAFYLCASRITVNSPLHFGNGTRLTVT.

V is TRBV5-8 and J is TRBJ2-6, with 8 bases identical to TRBD2. Germline CDR1 and CDR2: SGHTS and YDEGEE. J was trimmed by 2 bases and V by 4 bases; bases with no gene match: 5. CDR3 length equals 16 residues. DNA of the CDR3: TGTGCCAGCAGCCTCGGGACTAGGGCTGGGGCCAACGTCCTGACTTTC. Its protein product is CASSLGTRAGANVLTF. The complete variable domain, with remaining parts taken from reference TRBV5-8 and TRBJ2-6, reads EAGVTQSPTHLIKTRGQQATLRCSPISGHTSVYWYQQALGLGLQFLLWYDEGEERNRGNFPPRFSGRQFPNYSSELNVNALELEDSALYLCASSLGTRAGANVLTFGAGSRLTVL.

This chain uses TRBV5-1 with TRBJ2-1; 12 bases align to TRBD2. V lost 4 bases to trimming and J lost 4 bases; unmatched junction nucleotides: 3. Germline lookup yields CDR1 SGHRS and CDR2 YFSETQ. CDR3 size: 15 residues. CDR3 sequence reads: CASSPLAGGYNEQFF. CDR3 DNA sequence: TGCGCCAGCAGCCCCCTAGCGGGAGGGTACAATGAGCAGTTCTTC.

The rearrangement joins TRBV20-1 to TRBJ2-1, with D tentatively TRBD1 (6 bases). CDR3 length equals 14 residues. Per the germline V gene, CDR1 is DFQATT and CDR2 is SNEGSKA (reference sequence). The V end lost 3 bases, the J end lost 10 bases, and 19 bases lay between the germline ends. The DNA for the CDR3 is TGCAGTGCTAGTGAACCTGGACAGACAAGGGAGCAGTTCTTC. This translates into CSASEPGQTREQFF.

The V and J genes are TRBV5-6 and TRBJ2-7; 8 bases map to TRBD1. Germline V gene lookup returns CDR1 SGHDT and CDR2 YYEEEE. This CDR3 spans 15 amino acids. V lost 0 bases to trimming and J lost 2 bases; unmatched junction nucleotides: 4. In DNA, the CDR3 is TGTGCCAGCAGCTTGGGGGACAGGAGACCCTACGAGCAGTACTTC. Protein: CASSLGDRRPYEQYF. The full variable domain, its missing parts supplied by reference TRBV5-6 and TRBJ2-7, is DAGVTQSPTHLIKTRGQQVTLRCSPKSGHDTVSWYQQALGQGPQFIFQYYEEEERQRGNFPDRFSGHQFPNYSSELNVNALLLGDSALYLCASSLGDRRPYEQYFGPGTRLTVT.

The gene calls are TRBV19 and TRBJ2-2; 8 positions agree with TRBD1. CDR1 LNHDA and CDR2 SQIVND come from the germline V gene (reference sequence). Trimming took 9 bases from V and 3 from J; bases not matched to a gene: 6. This CDR3 region has 14 residues. The CDR3 loop is CASKPRGHTGELFF. CDR3 in DNA: TGTGCCAGCAAGCCCAGGGGGCACACCGGGGAGCTGTTTTTT.

The rearrangement links TRBV2 to TRBJ2-5; 8 nucleotides match TRBD2. The CDR3 runs to 15 residues. The germline CDR1 and CDR2 sequences are SNHLY and FYNNEI. The CDR3 protein is CAGETGGRPWETQYF. The CDR3 DNA is TGTGCTGGCGAGACTGGCGGGAGGCCATGGGAGACCCAGTACTTC.

The chain has TRBV2 and TRBJ2-3; 10 nucleotides match TRBD1. V lost 6 bases to trimming and J lost 3 bases; unmatched junction nucleotides: 9. CDR3 length: 16 residues. CDR1 and CDR2 (germline): SNHLY, FYNNEI. CDR3 DNA: TGTGCCAGCAGGCGCACTCGACAGGGGGCAACAGATACGCAGTATTTT. It specifies CASRRTRQGATDTQYF. Full variable domain (outside the CDR3, taken from reference TRBV2 and TRBJ2-3): EPEVTQTPSHQVTQMGQEVILRCVPISNHLYFYWYRQILGQKVEFLVSFYNNEISEKSEIFDDQFSVERPDGSNFTLKIRSTKLEDSAMYFCASRRTRQGATDTQYFGPGTRLTVL.

The rearrangement joins TRBV5-1 to TRBJ1-2, with 8 bases lining up with TRBD1. The trim removed 4 bases at V and 5 bases at J, leaving 7 bases unmatched. Germline CDR1 SGHRS, CDR2 YFSETQ. The CDR3 runs to 14 residues. DNA for the CDR3: TGCGCCAGCAGCGAGGACAGGGCCCAATATGGCTACACCTTC. It specifies CASSEDRAQYGYTF.

The gene calls are TRBV4-1 and TRBJ2-1; 9 bases are shared with TRBD1. V lost 5 bases, J lost 2 bases, and 4 bases stayed unmatched. Germline lookup yields CDR1 MGHRA and CDR2 YSYEKL. The CDR3 loop spans 15 amino acids. The CDR3 bases are TGCGCCAGCAGCAGGGGACAGGGCCCCTACAATGAGCAGTTCTTC. It codes for CASSRGQGPYNEQFF.

The chain couples TRBV2 to TRBJ2-1; perhaps TRBD2 as D (6 bases). The CDR3 runs 16 residues. V was trimmed by 4 bases and J by 0 bases, leaving 13 bases between them. CDR1 and CDR2 from the germline V gene are SNHLY and FYNNEI. The CDR3 bases are TGTGCCAGCAGTGTTTTTAGCGGTCGCTCCTACAATGAGCAGTTCTTC. It codes for CASSVFSGRSYNEQFF.

The V call is TRBV11-2, the J call TRBJ2-6, with D maybe TRBD2 (5 bases). The V gene's germline CDR1 is SGHAT and CDR2 FQNNGV. There are 16 residues in the CDR3. V was clipped by 7 bases and J by 1 base, with 14 bases between them. The CDR3 region has the DNA TGTGCCAGCACCAAAGGACGGACTTCTGGGGCCAACGTCCTGACTTTC. This gives the protein CASTKGRTSGANVLTF. Combining the CDR3 with reference TRBV11-2 and TRBJ2-6 gives the whole variable domain EAGVAQSPRYKIIEKRQSVAFWCNPISGHATLYWYQQILGQGPKLLIQFQNNGVVDDSQLPKDRFSAERLKGVDSTLKIQPAKLEDSAVYLCASTKGRTSGANVLTFGAGSRLTVL.

The chain uses TRBV6-6 and TRBJ2-7; 8 nucleotides agree with TRBD1. The CDR3 totals 16 residues. V was pared by 4 bases and J by 4 bases, with 12 bases of the junction left unmatched. Germline V CDR1 and CDR2: MNHNY, SVGAGI (reference sequence). DNA of the CDR3: TGTGCCAGCAGTTCCAATAGGGACAGGTTTTCTTACGAGCAGTACTTC. The encoded protein is CASSSNRDRFSYEQYF.

A few counts support this clone. The chain has TRBV9 and TRBJ2-1, with a weak D call TRBD1 (6 bases). Germline V gives CDR1 SGDLS, CDR2 YYNGEE. The CDR3 spans 15 residues. V lost 0 bases, J lost 0 bases, and 7 bases lay in between. Here the CDR3 DNA reads TGTGCCAGCAGCGTAGGAGGGGGCTCCTACAATGAGCAGTTCTTC. Its translation: CASSVGGGSYNEQFF.

CDR3 sequence: CASNPLGVTYEQYF. The CDR3 DNA reads as TGTGCCAGTAACCCCCTAGGCGTGACCTACGAGCAGTACTTC. The chain combines TRBV28 with TRBJ2-7; D ambiguous. Germline V gene data show CDR1 as MDHEN and CDR2 as SYDVKM. The V end lost 9 bases, the J end lost 2 bases, and 17 bases lay between the germline ends. The length of the CDR3 is 14 residues. The full variable domain, in which reference TRBV28 and TRBJ2-7 provide the parts outside the CDR3, is DVKVTQSSRYLVKRTGEKVFLECVQDMDHENMFWYRQDPGLGLRLIYFSYDVKMKEKGDIPEGYSVSREKKERFSLILESASTNQTSMYLCASNPLGVTYEQYFGPGTRLTVT.

V gene TRBV28 combines with J gene TRBJ2-2, with D tentatively TRBD1 (5 bases). Germline V gene sequence: CDR1 MDHEN, CDR2 SYDVKM. The CDR3 is 17 residues long. V lost 2 bases and J lost 2, with 15 bases in between. The CDR3 DNA sequence: TGTGCCAGCAGTTTAAATCGGTGGGGCCGCAACACCGGGGAGCTGTTTTTT. Its protein product is CASSLNRWGRNTGELFF.

The chain employs TRBV19 and TRBJ1-4; D not resolved. There are 14 residues in the CDR3. Germline CDR1 is LNHDA and CDR2 is SQIVND (reference sequence). V was trimmed by 7 bases and J by 0 bases, leaving 9 bases between them. CDR3 amino acids: CASTVVATNEKLFF. The DNA for the CDR3 is TGTGCCAGTACCGTTGTTGCAACTAATGAAAAACTGTTTTTT.